What follows is one TCR beta chain and its context. Its cognate antigen is unknown. Only in-frame clones appear in the TCRdb table, and some are missing; sequencing was by immunoSEQ multiplex PCR. The sample records roughly 400,000 clones, about 90% being singletons. There are 14 residues in the CDR3. Between the trimmed V and J ends, which lost 5 bases and 4 bases, there was a span of 9 bases. The germline V gene has CDR1 PRHDT and CDR2 FYEKMQ (reference sequence). The sample belongs to a study of Ad26.COV2.S vaccination and SARS-CoV-2 variants. Study outcomes and limitations: Placebo recipients showed lower spike-specific TCR breadth than vaccinees. It was reported that spike-specific CD8+ and CD4+ T cell responses were substantially broad after vaccination.

Treatment defined: about 20 received Ad26.COV2.S at low or high dose, single or two shots; roughly five received placebo; per-sample allocation not given. After the first vaccine or placebo injection, samples were drawn on day 63. At a Boston site, the person donating was an adult of 18-55 years. This chain joins TRBV13 and TRBJ2-6; D remains ambiguous. The receptor comes from a person between 18 and 65 years old who received the Ad26.COV2.S COVID-19 vaccine or a placebo. The sample was peripheral blood, taken in a trial of Ad26.COV2.S vaccine versus placebo. DNA of the CDR3: TGTGCCAGCAGCCTAAATACGGGGGCCAACGTCCTGACTTTC. As protein: CASSLNTGANVLTF. The full variable domain, rest sourced from reference TRBV13 and TRBJ2-6, is AAGVIQSPRHLIKEKRETATLKCYPIPRHDTVYWYQQGPGQDPQFLISFYEKMQSDKGSIPDRFSAQQFSDYHSELNMSSLELGDSALYFCASSLNTGANVLTFGAGSRLTVL.